Listed below are T cell receptor beta chains from one sample, sequenced in a study of PD-L1 blockade in urothelial cancer. Sequencing used immunoSEQ multiplex PCR; TCRdb keeps in-frame clones, though not all of them. The sample includes some 110,000 clones, roughly 90% seen only once; the top ten take around 4%. Specimen: PBMCs, collected around atezolizumab (anti-PD-L1) treatment. The source is a man in his sixties with urothelial cancer. The CDR3 runs from the conserved cysteine through the conserved F or W. D genes are given only for firm matches. The size entry is marked missing in some rows and otherwise reads once, few, many or a size class.

>TRBJ2-1|.|TRBV5-1|.
CASSPNTGNEQFF
TGCGCCAGCAGCCCGAATACAGGGAATGAGCAGTTCTTC
>TRBJ2-7|.|TRBV7-3|TRBD2
CASSPSGLAGGQQYF
TGTGCCAGCAGCCCGTCGGGACTAGCGGGAGGTCAGCAGTACTTC
>TRBJ2-1|.|TRBV5-1|TRBD2
CASSKPAGAGLVNEQFF
TGCGCCAGCAGCAAACCTGCCGGAGCGGGGTTGGTCAATGAGCAGTTCTTC
>TRBJ2-3|.|TRBV10-3|.
CAISERERATDTQYF
TGTGCCATCAGTGAGCGGGAGCGTGCCACAGATACGCAGTATTTT
>TRBJ2-7|.|TRBV4-3|TRBD1
CASSRTGGSYEQYF
TGCGCCAGCAGCCGGACAGGGGGCTCCTACGAGCAGTACTTC
>TRBJ1-1|once|TRBV10-3|.
CAISGGENTEAFF
TGTGCCATCAGTGGAGGAGAGAACACTGAAGCTTTCTTT
>TRBJ2-7|.|TRBV7-7|TRBD1
CASSPGQGVYEQYF
TGTGCCAGCAGCCCCGGACAGGGGGTCTACGAGCAGTACTTC
>TRBJ2-7|.|TRBV9|TRBD2
CASSAGLAGGNEQYF
TGTGCCAGCAGCGCGGGACTAGCGGGGGGGAACGAGCAGTACTTC
>TRBJ2-1|.|TRBV6-5|.
CASSYSRGNANEQFF
TGTGCCAGCAGTTACTCGCGAGGGAATGCCAATGAGCAGTTCTTC
>TRBJ2-3|.|TRBV12-2|.
CASRLVSGGRTDTQYF
TGTGCAAGTCGCTTAGTTAGCGGGGGCCGCACAGATACGCAGTATTTT
>TRBJ2-7|.|TRBV7-2|.
CASSLVSGHEQYF
TGTGCCAGCAGCTTAGTATCAGGGCACGAGCAGTACTTC
>TRBJ2-5|.|TRBV5-8|TRBD2
CASSLGLAGLGETQYF
TGTGCCAGCAGCCTCGGACTAGCGGGCTTGGGGGAGACCCAGTACTTC
>TRBJ2-2|.|TRBV4-1|TRBD2
CASSQGTFPGGSTGELFF
TGCGCCAGCAGCCAAGGAACTTTTCCGGGGGGGTCCACCGGGGAGCTGTTTTTT
>TRBJ1-2|.|TRBV7-2|.
CASSLQVNNYGYTF
TGTGCCAGCAGCTTACAGGTGAATAACTATGGCTACACCTTC
>TRBJ2-1|once|TRBV19|.
CASSARAYNEQFF
TGTGCCAGTAGTGCCCGGGCCTACAATGAGCAGTTCTTC
>TRBJ2-7|.|TRBV4-1|.
CASSQYVGQNYEQYF
TGCGCCAGCAGCCAGTATGTAGGACAAAACTACGAGCAGTACTTC
>TRBJ2-1|.|TRBV10-3|TRBD1
CASGQDNEQFF
TGTGCCTCGGGACAGGACAATGAGCAGTTCTTC
>TRBJ2-2|.|TRBV30|.
CAWRSGGRAGELFF
TGTGCCTGGAGGTCGGGGGGCCGGGCCGGGGAGCTGTTTTTT
>TRBJ1-2|.|TRBV29-1|.
CSVLNRGGYGYTF
TGCAGCGTTCTCAATAGGGGGGGCTATGGCTACACCTTC
>TRBJ2-1|.|TRBV10-2|TRBD1
CASSVWTGDNEQFF
TGCGCCAGCTCCGTATGGACAGGGGACAATGAGCAGTTCTTC
>TRBJ2-7|.|TRBV6-1|TRBD2
CASSETLSGTAEQYF
TGTGCCAGCAGTGAGACACTTAGCGGGACGGCTGAGCAGTACTTC
>TRBJ1-2|.|TRBV28|TRBD1
CASRRTGTGGAGLGYTF
TGTGCCAGCAGGCGCACCGGGACAGGGGGCGCGGGGTTAGGCTACACCTTC
>TRBJ2-7|.|TRBV29-1|TRBD2
CSVGGLAGSSYEQYF
TGCAGCGTTGGTGGACTAGCGGGATCCTCCTACGAGCAGTACTTC